This T cell receptor beta chain was identified in a study of blood T cell repertoires in COVID-19. About the study: Samples came from the United States, Italy and Spain, spanning acute and convalescent COVID-19. The cDNA or gDNA used as material had been derived from T cells, B-cell-depleted T cells, or PBMCs.

Authors' data handling: Amplification from reference gene primers served as the basis for estimated nucleated cell counts. Measured with immunoSEQ multiplex PCR; TCRdb has only the in-frame clones, and not every one. That table is the source of V, J and clone size, and D and trimming were worked out from the DNA. This table holds 75,000 to 90,000 clones, about nine tenths found once. Seattle patient enrollment occurred during active infection, with longitudinal follow-up thereafter. CDR3 length equals 18 residues. Germline V gene data show CDR1 as SGHDT and CDR2 as YYEEEE. V was clipped by 3 bases and J by 3 bases; unmatched bases: 9.

The sequencing input was peripheral blood. This TCR was recovered from a man younger than 35 with COVID-19, enrolled during active disease. V and J are TRBV5-6 and TRBJ2-3; 14 bases are a match to TRBD2. The CDR3 sequence: CASSWGTSGSGETDTQYF. The CDR3 coding sequence is TGTGCCAGCAGCTGGGGGACTAGCGGGAGTGGGGAAACAGATACGCAGTATTTT.